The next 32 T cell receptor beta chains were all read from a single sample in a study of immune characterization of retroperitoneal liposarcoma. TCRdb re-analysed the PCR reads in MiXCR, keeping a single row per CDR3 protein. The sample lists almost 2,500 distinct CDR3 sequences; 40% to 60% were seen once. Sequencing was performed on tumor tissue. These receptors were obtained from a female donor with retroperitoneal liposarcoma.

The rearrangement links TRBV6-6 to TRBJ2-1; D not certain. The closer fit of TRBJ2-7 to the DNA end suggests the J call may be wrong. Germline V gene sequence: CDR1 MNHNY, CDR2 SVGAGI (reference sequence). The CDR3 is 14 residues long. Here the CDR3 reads CASSYSTGPYEQYF. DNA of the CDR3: TGTGCCAGCAGTTACTCGACGGGTCCCTACGAGCAGTACTTC.

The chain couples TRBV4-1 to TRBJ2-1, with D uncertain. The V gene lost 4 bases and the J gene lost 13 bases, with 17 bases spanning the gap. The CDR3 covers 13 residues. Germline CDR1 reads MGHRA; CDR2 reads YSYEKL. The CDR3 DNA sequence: TGCGCCAGCAGCCTTGGAACCCAAGAGACCCAGTTCTTC. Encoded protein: CASSLGTQETQFF.

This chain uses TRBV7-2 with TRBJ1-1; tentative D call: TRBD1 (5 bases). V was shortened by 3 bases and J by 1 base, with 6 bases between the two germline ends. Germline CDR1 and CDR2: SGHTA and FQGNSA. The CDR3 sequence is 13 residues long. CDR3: CASSLGENTEAFF. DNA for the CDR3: TGTGCCAGCAGCTTGGGGGAGAACACTGAAGCTTTCTTT.

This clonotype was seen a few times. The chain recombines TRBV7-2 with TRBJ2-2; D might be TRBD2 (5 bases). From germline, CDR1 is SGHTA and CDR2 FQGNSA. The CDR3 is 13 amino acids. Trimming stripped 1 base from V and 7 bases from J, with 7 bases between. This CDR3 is CASSLEAGGELFF. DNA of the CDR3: TGTGCCAGCAGCTTAGAGGCGGGCGGGGAGCTGTTTTTT.

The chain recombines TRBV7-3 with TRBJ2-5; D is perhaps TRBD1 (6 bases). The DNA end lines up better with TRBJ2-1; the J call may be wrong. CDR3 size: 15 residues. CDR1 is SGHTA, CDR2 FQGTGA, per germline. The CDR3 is CASSPGPGDPETQFF. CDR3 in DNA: TGTGCCAGCAGCCCTGGCCCAGGGGATCCAGAGACCCAGTTCTTC.

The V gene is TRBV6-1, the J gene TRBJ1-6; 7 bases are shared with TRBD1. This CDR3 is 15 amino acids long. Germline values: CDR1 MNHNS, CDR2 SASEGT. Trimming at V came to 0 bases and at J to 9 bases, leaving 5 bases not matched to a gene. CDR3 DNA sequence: TGTGCCAGCAGTGAAGCAAGGGGGCGGGTTTCACCCCTCCACTTT. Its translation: CASSEARGRVSPLHF.

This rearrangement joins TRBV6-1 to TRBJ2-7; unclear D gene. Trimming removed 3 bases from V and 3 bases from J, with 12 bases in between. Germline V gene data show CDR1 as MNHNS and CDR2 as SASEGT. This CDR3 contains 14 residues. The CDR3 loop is CASSDGGRNYEQYF. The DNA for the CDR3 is TGTGCCAGCAGTGACGGCGGCAGAAACTACGAGCAGTACTTC.

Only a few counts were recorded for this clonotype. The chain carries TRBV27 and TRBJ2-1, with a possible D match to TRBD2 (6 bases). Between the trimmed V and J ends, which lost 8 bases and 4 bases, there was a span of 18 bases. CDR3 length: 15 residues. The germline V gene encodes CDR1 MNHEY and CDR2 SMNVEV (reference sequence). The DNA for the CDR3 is TGTGCCAGCGCCCTACCGGAGGGCCGTTACAATGAGCAGTTCTTC. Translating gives CASALPEGRYNEQFF.

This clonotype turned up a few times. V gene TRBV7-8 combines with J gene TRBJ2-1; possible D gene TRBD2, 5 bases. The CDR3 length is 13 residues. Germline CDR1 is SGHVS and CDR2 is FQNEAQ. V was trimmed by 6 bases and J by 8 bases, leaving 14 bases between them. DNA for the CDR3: TGTGCCAGCAGGGAGCTAGCCCGGGATGAGCAGTTCTTC. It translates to CASRELARDEQFF.

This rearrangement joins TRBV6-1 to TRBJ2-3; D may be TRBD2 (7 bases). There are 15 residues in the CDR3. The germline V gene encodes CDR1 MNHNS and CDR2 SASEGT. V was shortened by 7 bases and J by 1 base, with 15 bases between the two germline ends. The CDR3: CASKFGGAGTDTQYF. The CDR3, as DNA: TGTGCCAGCAAGTTTGGGGGGGCCGGCACAGATACGCAGTATTTT.

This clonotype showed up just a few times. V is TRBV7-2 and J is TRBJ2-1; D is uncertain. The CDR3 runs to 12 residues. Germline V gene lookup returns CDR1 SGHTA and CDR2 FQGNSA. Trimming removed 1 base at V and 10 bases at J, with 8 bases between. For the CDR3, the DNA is TGTGCCAGCAGCTTAGGATATTACGAGCAGTTCTTC. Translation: CASSLGYYEQFF.

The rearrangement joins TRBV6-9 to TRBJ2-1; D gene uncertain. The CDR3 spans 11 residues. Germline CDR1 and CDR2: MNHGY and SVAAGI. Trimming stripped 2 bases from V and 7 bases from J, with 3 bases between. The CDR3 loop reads CASSYGNEQFF. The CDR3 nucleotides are TGTGCCAGCAGTTATGGGAATGAGCAGTTCTTC.

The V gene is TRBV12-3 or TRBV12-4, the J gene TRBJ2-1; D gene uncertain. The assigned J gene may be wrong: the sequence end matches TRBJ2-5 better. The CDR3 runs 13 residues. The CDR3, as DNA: TGTGCCAGCAGTTTTACACTCCCCGGGACCCAGTACTTC. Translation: CASSFTLPGTQYF.

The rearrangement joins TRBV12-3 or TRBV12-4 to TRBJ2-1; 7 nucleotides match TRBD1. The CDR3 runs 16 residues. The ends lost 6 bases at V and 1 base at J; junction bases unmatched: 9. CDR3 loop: CASSPTDRSSYNEQFF. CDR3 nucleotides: TGTGCCAGCAGCCCGACGGACAGGTCATCCTACAATGAGCAGTTCTTC.

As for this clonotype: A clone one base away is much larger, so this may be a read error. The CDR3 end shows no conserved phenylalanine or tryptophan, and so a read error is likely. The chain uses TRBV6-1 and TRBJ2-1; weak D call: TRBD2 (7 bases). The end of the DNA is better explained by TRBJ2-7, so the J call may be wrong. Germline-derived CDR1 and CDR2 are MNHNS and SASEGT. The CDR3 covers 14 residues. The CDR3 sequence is CASSLGGGGHEQYL. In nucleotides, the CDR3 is TGTGCCAGCAGTCTCGGGGGCGGGGGACACGAGCAGTACTTA.

CDR3 sequence: CASSLRSPFGNTIYF. DNA of the CDR3: TGTGCCAGCAGTTTAAGGTCGCCTTTTGGAAACACCATATATTTT. V gene TRBV12-3 or TRBV12-4 combines with J gene TRBJ1-3; D not certain. This CDR3 contains 15 residues. The ends were cut back, 2 bases at V and 3 bases at J, with 11 bases in the middle.

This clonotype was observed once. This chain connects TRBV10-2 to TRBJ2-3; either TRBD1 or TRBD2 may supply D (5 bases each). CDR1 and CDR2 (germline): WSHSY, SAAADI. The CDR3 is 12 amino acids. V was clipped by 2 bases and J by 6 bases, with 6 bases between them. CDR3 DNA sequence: TGCGCCAGCAGTGAGGAGGGGGATACGCAGTATTTT. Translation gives CASSEEGDTQYF.

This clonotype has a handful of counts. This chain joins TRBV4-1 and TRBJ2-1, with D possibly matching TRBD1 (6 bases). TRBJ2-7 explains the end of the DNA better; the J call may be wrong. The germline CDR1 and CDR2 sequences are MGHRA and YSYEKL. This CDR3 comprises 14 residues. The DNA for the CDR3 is TGCGCCAGCAGCCGATCGACAGGCCGGAATGAGCAGTACTTC. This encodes CASSRSTGRNEQYF.

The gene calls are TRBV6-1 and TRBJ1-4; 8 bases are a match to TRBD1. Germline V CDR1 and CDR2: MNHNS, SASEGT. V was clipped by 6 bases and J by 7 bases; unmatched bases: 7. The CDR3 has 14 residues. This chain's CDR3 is CASSGQGLGEKLFF. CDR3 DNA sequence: TGTGCCAGCAGCGGACAGGGATTGGGTGAAAAACTGTTTTTT.

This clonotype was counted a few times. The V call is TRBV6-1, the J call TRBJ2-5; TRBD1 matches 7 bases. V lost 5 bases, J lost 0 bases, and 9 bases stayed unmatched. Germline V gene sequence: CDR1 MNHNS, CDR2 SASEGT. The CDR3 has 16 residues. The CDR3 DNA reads TGTGCCAGCAGTCCTCAACACGGGACAGACCAAGAGACCCAGTACTTC. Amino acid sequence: CASSPQHGTDQETQYF.

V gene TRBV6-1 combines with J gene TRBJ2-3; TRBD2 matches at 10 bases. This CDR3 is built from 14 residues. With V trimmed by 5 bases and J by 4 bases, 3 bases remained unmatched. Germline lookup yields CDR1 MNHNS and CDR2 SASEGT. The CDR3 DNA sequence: TGTGCCAGCAGTCTAGCGGGGGTTCCAGATACGCAGTATTTT. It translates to CASSLAGVPDTQYF.

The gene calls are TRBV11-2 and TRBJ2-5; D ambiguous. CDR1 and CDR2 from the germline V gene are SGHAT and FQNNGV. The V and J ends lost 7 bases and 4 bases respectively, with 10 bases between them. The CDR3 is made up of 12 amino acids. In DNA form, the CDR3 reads TGTGCCAGCACCAACCTGGGAGAGACCCAGTACTTC. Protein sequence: CASTNLGETQYF. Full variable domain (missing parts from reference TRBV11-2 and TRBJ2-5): EAGVAQSPRYKIIEKRQSVAFWCNPISGHATLYWYQQILGQGPKLLIQFQNNGVVDDSQLPKDRFSAERLKGVDSTLKIQPAKLEDSAVYLCASTNLGETQYFGPGTRLLVL.

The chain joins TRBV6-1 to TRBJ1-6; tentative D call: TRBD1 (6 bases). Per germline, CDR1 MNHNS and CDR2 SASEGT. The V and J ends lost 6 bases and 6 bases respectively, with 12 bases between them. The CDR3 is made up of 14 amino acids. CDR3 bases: TGTGCCAGCAGCCGCGGACAGCGTAATTCACCCCTCCACTTT. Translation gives CASSRGQRNSPLHF.

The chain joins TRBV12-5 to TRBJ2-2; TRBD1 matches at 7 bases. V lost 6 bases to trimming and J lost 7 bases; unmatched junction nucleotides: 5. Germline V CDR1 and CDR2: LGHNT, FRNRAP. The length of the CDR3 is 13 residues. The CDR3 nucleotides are TGTGCTAGTGGGGGGCAGGGGGTCGGGGAGCTGTTTTTT. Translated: CASGGQGVGELFF.

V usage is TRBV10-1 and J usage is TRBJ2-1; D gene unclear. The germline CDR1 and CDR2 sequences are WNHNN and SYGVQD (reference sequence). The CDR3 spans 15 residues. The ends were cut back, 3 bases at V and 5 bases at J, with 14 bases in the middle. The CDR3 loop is CASSDRRSGNNEQFF. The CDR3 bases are TGCGCCAGCAGTGATCGGCGGAGTGGGAACAATGAGCAGTTCTTC.

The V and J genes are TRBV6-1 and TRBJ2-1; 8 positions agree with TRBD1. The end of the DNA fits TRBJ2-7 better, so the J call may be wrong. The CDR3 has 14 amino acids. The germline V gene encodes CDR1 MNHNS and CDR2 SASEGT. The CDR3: CASRRDRRAHEQYF. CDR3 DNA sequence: TGTGCCAGCAGACGGGACAGGAGGGCCCACGAGCAGTACTTC.

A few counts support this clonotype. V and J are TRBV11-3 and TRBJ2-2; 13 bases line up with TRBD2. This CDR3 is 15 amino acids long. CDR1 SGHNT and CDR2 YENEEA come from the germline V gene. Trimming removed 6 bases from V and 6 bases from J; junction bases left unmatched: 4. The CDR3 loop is CASRKTSGRSGELFF. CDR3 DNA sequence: TGTGCCAGCAGAAAGACTAGCGGGAGGTCCGGGGAGCTGTTTTTT.

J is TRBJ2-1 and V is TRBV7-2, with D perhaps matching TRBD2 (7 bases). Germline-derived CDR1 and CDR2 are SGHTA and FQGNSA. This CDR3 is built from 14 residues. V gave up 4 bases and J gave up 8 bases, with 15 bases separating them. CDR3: CASSSLRGGDEQFF. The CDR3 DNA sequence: TGTGCCAGCAGCTCCTTGAGGGGGGGCGATGAGCAGTTCTTC.

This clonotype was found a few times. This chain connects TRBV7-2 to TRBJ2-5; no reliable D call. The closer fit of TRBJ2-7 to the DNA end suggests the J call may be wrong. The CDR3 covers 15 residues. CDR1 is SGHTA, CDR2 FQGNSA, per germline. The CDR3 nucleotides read TGTGCCAGCAGCGTCCGGGCGACCGAGGTCGGCGAGCAGTACTTC. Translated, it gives CASSVRATEVGEQYF.

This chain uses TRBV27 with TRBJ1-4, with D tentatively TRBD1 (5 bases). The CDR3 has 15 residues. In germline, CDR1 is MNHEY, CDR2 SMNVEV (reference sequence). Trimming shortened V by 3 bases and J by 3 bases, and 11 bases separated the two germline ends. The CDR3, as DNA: TGTGCCAGCAGTTTTCAGGGACGGTCTAATGAAAAACTGTTTTTT. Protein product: CASSFQGRSNEKLFF.

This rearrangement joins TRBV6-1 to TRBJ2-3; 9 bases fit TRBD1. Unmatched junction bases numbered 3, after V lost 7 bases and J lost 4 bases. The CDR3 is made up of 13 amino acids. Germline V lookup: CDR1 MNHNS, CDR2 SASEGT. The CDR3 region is CASKTGGADTQYF. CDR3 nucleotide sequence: TGTGCCAGCAAAACAGGGGGCGCAGATACGCAGTATTTT.

The CDR3: CASSQDSLADTDTQYF. The CDR3 coding sequence is TGCGCCAGCAGCCAAGATTCCCTAGCAGACACAGATACGCAGTATTTT. The genes are TRBV4-1 and TRBJ2-3, with D perhaps TRBD2 (5 bases). Trimming stripped 0 bases from V and 2 bases from J, with 12 bases between. Germline V CDR1 and CDR2: MGHRA, YSYEKL. This CDR3 region has 16 residues.